These 26 T cell receptor beta chains were all obtained from the same sample, sequenced in a study of cytomegalovirus exposure and HLA in healthy donors (dated by TCRdb to 2016 to 2017). The library was made by the immunoSEQ multiplex PCR assay. The multiplex PCR relied on a mix of 60 forward primers for TCR Vbeta segments and 13 reverse primers for TCR Jbeta segments. TCRdb's version of the immuneACCESS table is confined to in-frame rearrangements and falls short of the full clone set. An unresolved V gene accounts for under half of the shortfall where checked; the remainder is of unknown origin. The sample data list around 140,000 clones, and approximately 75% of these were observed just once. The ten largest make up 1.1% of the sample. The source material was PBMCs. The source of these receptors is a male donor in good health and CMV-seronegative.

This chain uses TRBV27 with TRBJ2-7; D unresolved. Trimming took off 4 bases at V and 2 bases at J, with 12 bases between the two ends. The length of the CDR3 is 14 residues. Germline-derived CDR1 and CDR2 are MNHEY and SMNVEV (reference sequence). The CDR3 region has the DNA TGTGCCAGCAGTTCAATCAGTTCTGCCTACGAGCAGTACTTC. Translating it yields CASSSISSAYEQYF.

The chain employs TRBV4-1 and TRBJ1-3, with 8 nucleotides matching TRBD1. The V segment lost 4 bases and the J segment 0 bases; nucleotides outside the gene matches: 8. CDR1 is MGHRA, CDR2 YSYEKL, per germline. The CDR3 spans 17 residues. The CDR3 loop reads CASSPQGASHSGNTIYF. DNA for the CDR3: TGCGCCAGCAGCCCCCAGGGGGCTTCCCACTCTGGAAACACCATATATTTT.

The V and J genes are TRBV6-6 and TRBJ1-5, with a possible D match to TRBD1 (6 bases). The germline CDR1 and CDR2 sequences are MNHNY and SVGAGI (reference sequence). The CDR3 has 15 residues. Trimming removed 2 bases from V and 7 bases from J, with 15 bases in between. CDR3 in amino acids: CASSYKQGKYQPQHF. For the CDR3, the DNA is TGTGCCAGCAGTTACAAGCAGGGGAAATACCAGCCCCAGCATTTT.

The V call is TRBV5-1, the J call TRBJ1-2; 8 positions agree with TRBD1. The V and J ends lost 5 bases and 4 bases, in that order; junction bases with no gene match: 10. The germline V gene encodes CDR1 SGHRS and CDR2 YFSETQ. This CDR3 is 15 amino acids long. In DNA, the CDR3 is TGCGCCAGCAGGGAATACAGGGGGGCTAGCTATGGCTACACCTTC. It translates to CASREYRGASYGYTF.

The genes are TRBV4-2 and TRBJ1-5; D unclear. V was trimmed by 2 bases and J by 7 bases, leaving 27 bases between them. The germline V gene has CDR1 LGHNA and CDR2 YNFKEQ. CDR3 size: 19 residues. The CDR3 coding sequence is TGTGCCAGCAGCCAAAACCCTGCCCTCGCCGGTGAGGGCGTCCAGCCCCAGCATTTT. As protein: CASSQNPALAGEGVQPQHF.

The gene calls are TRBV7-6 and TRBJ1-1; 8 positions agree with TRBD1. CDR3 size: 16 residues. Germline CDR1 and CDR2: SGHVS and FNYEAQ. V shed 5 bases and J 4 bases; nucleotides not matched to a gene: 12. CDR3: CASSATPDRAGTEAFF. The CDR3 nucleotides read TGTGCCAGCAGCGCAACCCCGGACAGGGCAGGCACTGAAGCTTTCTTT.

The rearrangement links TRBV29-1 to TRBJ2-7; tentative D call: TRBD2 (7 bases). With 7 bases removed from V and 7 bases from J, the gap between germline ends came to 20 bases. This CDR3 comprises 13 residues. CDR1 and CDR2 from the germline V gene are SQVTM and ANQGSEA. CDR3 nucleotides: TGCAGCGGTGGGGGGGGAGGGGGAGGGGAGCAGTACTTC. It codes for CSGGGGGGGEQYF.

This rearrangement joins TRBV7-2 to TRBJ2-3, with TRBD2 matching 15 bases. The V and J ends lost 5 bases and 8 bases, in that order; junction bases with no gene match: 8. The germline gives CDR1 SGHTA, CDR2 FQGNSA. CDR3 size: 16 residues. The CDR3: CASSRTSGGAGGTQYF. The CDR3, as DNA: TGTGCCAGCAGCCGGACTAGCGGGGGGGCAGGGGGTACGCAGTATTTT.

The V and J genes are TRBV5-5 and TRBJ1-4; 9 bases map to TRBD1. This CDR3 region has 15 residues. CDR1 and CDR2 from the germline V gene are SGHKS and YYEKEE (reference sequence). V gave up 4 bases and J gave up 3 bases; unmatched junction bases: 4. This CDR3 is CASSQDRGANEKLFF. CDR3 coding DNA: TGTGCCAGCAGCCAAGACAGGGGGGCTAATGAAAAACTGTTTTTT.

The rearrangement links TRBV7-9 to TRBJ1-2; D call uncertain. The V end was cut by 1 base, the J end by 10 bases, with 10 bases between. CDR3 length: 12 residues. Germline V gene sequence: CDR1 SEHNR, CDR2 FQNEAQ (reference sequence). The CDR3 coding sequence is TGTGCCAGCAGCTTAGAGCCTGGTGCCTACACCTTC. It encodes CASSLEPGAYTF.

The DNA for the CDR3 is TGTGCCAGCAGCCTTACAGGGTCTTGGAACACTGAAGCTTTCTTT. Translation: CASSLTGSWNTEAFF. The chain combines TRBV13 with TRBJ1-1, with D tentatively TRBD1 (6 bases). CDR1 and CDR2 from the germline V gene are PRHDT and FYEKMQ (reference sequence). The V and J ends lost 5 bases and 1 base respectively, with 14 bases between them. The CDR3 runs 15 residues.

This clone was detected only once. The genes are TRBV29-1 and TRBJ1-2, with D perhaps TRBD1 (5 bases). Germline V gene sequence: CDR1 SQVTM, CDR2 ANQGSEA. The V and J ends lost 0 bases and 4 bases respectively, with 9 bases between them. The CDR3 has 13 residues. The CDR3 DNA reads as TGCAGCGTTGAAGAGGGGGACTTCTATGGCTACACCTTC. Encoded protein: CSVEEGDFYGYTF.

The rearrangement joins TRBV5-6 to TRBJ2-7, with D perhaps TRBD2 (5 bases). Trimming removed 0 bases from V and 0 bases from J, with 13 bases in between. Germline assignment: CDR1 SGHDT and CDR2 YYEEEE. The CDR3 runs 16 residues. In DNA form, the CDR3 reads TGTGCCAGCAGCTTGGTCTCCGGGGTTCCCTCCTACGAGCAGTACTTC. Its translation is CASSLVSGVPSYEQYF.

The chain employs TRBV10-3 and TRBJ1-2; weak D call: TRBD1 (6 bases). Deletions cut 0 bases from V and 5 bases from J, with 19 bases between. The CDR3 loop spans 17 amino acids. Per the germline V gene, CDR1 is ENHRY and CDR2 is SYGVKD. CDR3 bases: TGTGCCATCAGTGAGTCCCTTCCGGGACGGGGGGCTTATGGCTACACCTTC. Protein: CAISESLPGRGAYGYTF.

The chain uses TRBV19 and TRBJ2-1; 8 bases align to TRBD1. Germline V CDR1 and CDR2: LNHDA, SQIVND (reference sequence). V gave up 1 base and J gave up 7 bases; unmatched junction bases: 9. CDR3 size: 16 residues. The CDR3 is CASSIARRQGWNEQFF. The DNA of the CDR3 is TGTGCCAGTAGTATAGCCAGGAGACAGGGGTGGAATGAGCAGTTCTTC.

The J gene is TRBJ2-1, the V gene TRBV5-4, with 7 bases identical to TRBD2. The CDR3 covers 16 residues. Trimming at V came to 0 bases and at J to 7 bases, leaving 10 bases not matched to a gene. Germline V gene lookup returns CDR1 SGHNT and CDR2 YYREEE (reference sequence). CDR3 sequence (DNA): TGTGCCAGCAGCTTGGGGGAGGGCAGGGAGGGAAATGAGCAGTTCTTC. This encodes CASSLGEGREGNEQFF. Full variable domain (missing parts from reference TRBV5-4 and TRBJ2-1): ETGVTQSPTHLIKTRGQQVTLRCSSQSGHNTVSWYQQALGQGPQFIFQYYREEENGRGNFPPRFSGLQFPNYSSELNVNALELDDSALYLCASSLGEGREGNEQFFGPGTRLTVL.

V and J are TRBV9 and TRBJ1-1; D is uncertain. Trimming took off 3 bases at V and 5 bases at J, with 8 bases between the two ends. The CDR3 is 12 residues long. CDR1 and CDR2 (germline): SGDLS, YYNGEE. The chain's CDR3 is CASSASGTEAFF. CDR3 bases: TGTGCCAGCAGCGCGTCGGGGACTGAAGCTTTCTTT.

V usage is TRBV15 and J usage is TRBJ2-1, with unresolved D. Looked up from germline, CDR1 is LNHNV and CDR2 is YYDKDF (reference sequence). This CDR3 contains 14 residues. V was shortened by 2 bases and J by 3 bases, with 8 bases between the two germline ends. The CDR3, as DNA: TGTGCCACCAGCAGAAGGAGCGACTACAATGAGCAGTTCTTC. Translating it yields CATSRRSDYNEQFF.

The chain carries TRBV7-2 and TRBJ1-1; D unresolved. V gave up 0 bases and J gave up 3 bases, with 11 bases separating them. In germline, CDR1 is SGHTA, CDR2 FQGNSA. The CDR3 covers 15 residues. Here the CDR3 DNA reads TGTGCCAGCAGCTTAGCAGGGAGAAGTTACACTGAAGCTTTCTTT. Residues: CASSLAGRSYTEAFF. The entire variable domain, with the rest obtained from reference TRBV7-2 and TRBJ1-1, is as follows: GAGVSQSPSNKVTEKGKDVELRCDPISGHTALYWYRQSLGQGLEFLIYFQGNSAPDKSGLPSDRFSAERTGGSVSTLTIQRTQQEDSAVYLCASSLAGRSYTEAFFGQGTRLTVV.

The chain links TRBV27 to TRBJ1-2, with 8 bases lining up with TRBD1. Trimming cost V 8 bases and J 4 bases; bases outside gene matches: 6. Germline V gene lookup returns CDR1 MNHEY and CDR2 SMNVEV (reference sequence). The CDR3 consists of 13 residues. CDR3 bases: TGTGCCAGCGGCACTACAGGGGGCTATGGCTACACCTTC. As protein: CASGTTGGYGYTF.

The chain recombines TRBV4-1 with TRBJ2-2; TRBD1 is a possible D gene (5 bases). CDR1 is MGHRA, CDR2 YSYEKL, per germline. V was shortened by 3 bases and J by 6 bases, with 8 bases between the two germline ends. There are 13 residues in the CDR3. The CDR3 bases are TGCGCCAGCAGCCAGCCAGGGTCCGGGGAGCTGTTTTTT. This codes for CASSQPGSGELFF.

V is TRBV11-3 and J is TRBJ2-1, with 9 bases lining up with TRBD2. J lost 1 base, V lost 3 bases, and 7 bases had no gene match. The CDR3 extends over 17 amino acids. Germline assignment: CDR1 SGHNT and CDR2 YENEEA. Written as DNA, the CDR3 is TGTGCCAGCAGCTTTGAGCGGGGGGCCATATCCTACAATGAGCAGTTCTTC. This sequence encodes CASSFERGAISYNEQFF.

The CDR3 DNA follows: TGTGCCAGCAGCCCACGGACTAGCGGGACAGATACGCAGTATTTT. Its protein product is CASSPRTSGTDTQYF. This chain connects TRBV9 to TRBJ2-3; 11 nucleotides align to TRBD2. The junction had 4 bases not matched to a gene; V was cut back by 4 bases and J by 3 bases. The CDR3 contains 15 residues. Germline-derived CDR1 and CDR2 are SGDLS and YYNGEE.

This sequence joins TRBV7-9 and TRBJ1-3; the D gene is possibly TRBD1 (5 bases). Germline V CDR1 and CDR2: SEHNR, FQNEAQ (reference sequence). CDR3 size: 16 residues. Trimming pared 1 base from V and 1 base from J, leaving 11 bases between. The CDR3, as DNA: TGTGCCAGCAGCTTAGGACAGCATCTTTCTGGAAACACCATATATTTT. Translated, it gives CASSLGQHLSGNTIYF.

The rearrangement joins TRBV9 to TRBJ2-1, with 10 bases that match TRBD1. Germline V gene data show CDR1 as SGDLS and CDR2 as YYNGEE. V lost 4 bases, J lost 7 bases, and 11 bases stayed unmatched. The CDR3 runs to 16 residues. CDR3 residues: CASSPRQGATGNEQFF. The CDR3 DNA is TGTGCCAGCAGCCCGCGACAGGGGGCGACGGGGAATGAGCAGTTCTTC.

The V call is TRBV7-9, the J call TRBJ1-4; tentative D call: TRBD1 (5 bases). Deletions cut 5 bases from V and 3 bases from J, with 13 bases between. This CDR3 comprises 15 residues. CDR1 SEHNR and CDR2 FQNEAQ come from the germline V gene (reference sequence). The CDR3 DNA sequence: TGTGCCAGCAGCCCTCGGGGGGGGGCTAATGAAAAACTGTTTTTT. Its translation is CASSPRGGANEKLFF.